The 22 T cell receptor beta chains below come from one sample, sequenced in a study of blood T cell repertoires in COVID-19 (TCRdb year 2020). The library was prepared using the immunoSEQ multiplex PCR assay. TCRdb provides this immuneACCESS table in a form limited to in-frame rearrangements. Some clones are lacking; in checked studies, under half of them reflect an unresolved V gene, and why the rest are absent is not known. The sample includes about 280,000 clones, with 89% observed a single time. In total, the top ten clones hold 0.94% of the sample. The sequenced sample consisted of peripheral blood. These receptors all come from a woman aged 35 to 49 who had recovered from COVID-19.

The V and J genes are TRBV5-1 and TRBJ2-7, with D hard to call. The CDR3 length is 15 residues. The germline V gene encodes CDR1 SGHRS and CDR2 YFSETQ. The ends were cut back, 4 bases at V and 0 bases at J, with 14 bases in the middle. CDR3 coding DNA: TGCGCCAGCAGCCAAGGAGTCCCCTTCTCCTACGAGCAGTACTTC. This translates into CASSQGVPFSYEQYF. The variable domain in full, completed from reference TRBV5-1 and TRBJ2-7, reads KAGVTQTPRYLIKTRGQQVTLSCSPISGHRSVSWYQQTPGQGLQFLFEYFSETQRNKGNFPGRFSGRQFSNSRSEMNVSTLELGDSALYLCASSQGVPFSYEQYFGPGTRLTVT.

The V call is TRBV5-4, the J call TRBJ2-5, with D maybe TRBD2 (6 bases). V was trimmed by 0 bases and J by 2 bases, leaving 11 bases between them. The germline gives CDR1 SGHNT, CDR2 YYREEE (reference sequence). The CDR3 contains 15 residues. CDR3 sequence (DNA): TGTGCCAGCAGCTTGGGGACTATTAAACAAGAGACCCAGTACTTC. It yields the protein CASSLGTIKQETQYF.

A few counts support this clone. This chain joins TRBV11-3 and TRBJ2-2, with D possibly TRBD1 on 6 matching bases. V gave up 1 base and J gave up 2 bases, with 8 bases separating them. Germline CDR1 is SGHNT and CDR2 is YENEEA. CDR3 length: 15 residues. The chain's CDR3 is CASSLVGTNTGELFF. As DNA, the CDR3 is TGTGCCAGCAGCTTAGTAGGGACAAACACCGGGGAGCTGTTTTTT.

The V and J genes are TRBV7-9 and TRBJ2-3, with 9 positions matching TRBD2. Germline lookup yields CDR1 SEHNR and CDR2 FQNEAQ (reference sequence). The CDR3 sequence is 17 residues long. The V gene end was trimmed by 5 bases and the J gene end by 2 bases; junction bases not matched to a gene: 11. This CDR3 reads CASSHPVREGLTDTQYF. CDR3 bases: TGTGCCAGCAGCCACCCCGTGCGGGAGGGACTCACAGATACGCAGTATTTT.

The chain employs TRBV19 and TRBJ1-3; TRBD1 agrees at 9 bases. The trim removed 9 bases at V and 0 bases at J, leaving 9 bases unmatched. This CDR3 spans 16 amino acids. Germline lookup yields CDR1 LNHDA and CDR2 SQIVND (reference sequence). CDR3 in DNA: TGTGCCAGCCGGACAGGGGCCGTTAGCTCTGGAAACACCATATATTTT. Translating gives CASRTGAVSSGNTIYF.

In regard to this clone: In the same sample, other DNA sequences code for this CDR3. This sequence joins TRBV5-1 and TRBJ2-7; 13 nucleotides agree with TRBD2. Looked up from germline, CDR1 is SGHRS and CDR2 is YFSETQ. This CDR3 contains 16 residues. The J segment lost 4 bases and the V segment lost 2 bases, leaving 6 bases of the junction unmatched. The CDR3 nucleotides are TGCGCCAGCAGCTTTGGACTAGCGGGAGAGTCATACGAGCAGTACTTC. Residues: CASSFGLAGESYEQYF.

The genes are TRBV5-1 and TRBJ2-1; the match to TRBD2 covers 7 bases. The CDR3 consists of 16 residues. Germline CDR1 SGHRS, CDR2 YFSETQ. After removal of 4 bases from V and 0 bases from J, the junction contained 7 bases not matched to a gene. The CDR3 nucleotides are TGCGCCAGCAGCGACCAAAGCGGGGCCTCCTACAATGAGCAGTTCTTC. This gives the protein CASSDQSGASYNEQFF.

The genes are TRBV28 and TRBJ1-2, with TRBD1 matching 8 bases. The CDR3 consists of 15 residues. Germline CDR1 and CDR2: MDHEN and SYDVKM. V was clipped by 6 bases and J by 3 bases; unmatched bases: 9. CDR3 sequence reads: CASRPPGGFYYGYTF. The DNA for the CDR3 is TGTGCCAGCAGACCTCCAGGGGGCTTTTACTATGGCTACACCTTC.

The chain carries TRBV6-1 and TRBJ1-3, with 9 nucleotides matching TRBD1. Germline V CDR1 and CDR2: MNHNS, SASEGT. Trimming at V came to 0 bases and at J to 0 bases, leaving 12 bases not matched to a gene. The CDR3 loop spans 20 amino acids. DNA of the CDR3: TGTGCCAGCAGTGAAGCATGGTCCGGGACAGGGATCGTCTCTGGAAACACCATATATTTT. Translating it yields CASSEAWSGTGIVSGNTIYF.

The rearrangement uses TRBV9 and TRBJ1-1; possible D gene TRBD1, 5 bases. The V end was cut by 0 bases, the J end by 1 base, with 13 bases between. Germline V lookup: CDR1 SGDLS, CDR2 YYNGEE. This CDR3 is built from 16 residues. CDR3 sequence reads: CASSVGTGLGNTEAFF. DNA for the CDR3: TGTGCCAGCAGCGTAGGAACAGGATTGGGGAACACTGAAGCTTTCTTT.

The chain recombines TRBV13 with TRBJ1-2; 7 bases fit TRBD1. Germline CDR1 reads PRHDT; CDR2 reads FYEKMQ (reference sequence). Trimming at V came to 1 base and at J to 4 bases, leaving 6 bases not matched to a gene. This CDR3 spans 15 amino acids. The CDR3: CASSLEGGRGYGYTF. The CDR3 DNA reads TGTGCCAGCAGCTTAGAAGGGGGCCGGGGCTATGGCTACACCTTC.

This chain joins TRBV5-4 and TRBJ2-3, with TRBD2 matching over 8 bases. The germline V gene encodes CDR1 SGHNT and CDR2 YYREEE (reference sequence). V was pared by 6 bases and J by 1 base, with 7 bases of the junction left unmatched. The CDR3 is 15 residues long. CDR3 in amino acids: CASTSGGLGTDTQYF. The CDR3 DNA follows: TGTGCCAGCACCTCGGGGGGGCTAGGCACAGATACGCAGTATTTT.

V is TRBV10-3 and J is TRBJ1-6, with 7 bases fitting TRBD1. There are 15 residues in the CDR3. Germline CDR1 and CDR2: ENHRY and SYGVKD. Trimming at V came to 10 bases and at J to 10 bases, leaving 16 bases not matched to a gene. CDR3 coding DNA: TGTGCCACCGGGCCCGAGGACAGGCGGTTATCACCCCTCCACTTT. It is translated as CATGPEDRRLSPLHF.

This rearrangement joins TRBV19 to TRBJ2-7; perhaps TRBD1 as D (5 bases). CDR1 and CDR2 from the germline V gene are LNHDA and SQIVND (reference sequence). V was cut by 0 bases and J by 6 bases, with 12 bases left in between. This CDR3 comprises 14 residues. The CDR3 loop reads CASSIEANRPEQYF. The CDR3 DNA sequence: TGTGCCAGTAGTATAGAGGCGAACAGGCCCGAGCAGTACTTC. The full variable domain, in which reference TRBV19 and TRBJ2-7 provide the parts outside the CDR3, is DGGITQSPKYLFRKEGQNVTLSCEQNLNHDAMYWYRQDPGQGLRLIYYSQIVNDFQKGDIAEGYSVSREKKESFPLTVTSAQKNPTAFYLCASSIEANRPEQYFGPGTRLTVT.

The chain employs TRBV19 and TRBJ1-5; a weak D match, TRBD1 (5 bases). The CDR3 has 13 residues. Germline loops: CDR1 LNHDA, CDR2 SQIVND (reference sequence). V lost 6 bases to trimming and J lost 2 bases, with 8 bases between them. CDR3 sequence (DNA): TGTGCCAGTAGAGCCAGGGGCAATCAGCCCCAGCATTTT. It yields the protein CASRARGNQPQHF.

The chain couples TRBV3-1 (or the pseudogene TRBV3-2) to TRBJ1-6; a weak D match, TRBD1 (5 bases). V gave up 1 base and J gave up 0 bases, with 10 bases separating them. Germline lookup yields CDR1 LGHDT and CDR2 YNNKEL (reference sequence). This CDR3 is 17 amino acids long. The CDR3 is CASSQGQPSSYNSPLHF. The CDR3 bases are TGTGCCAGCAGCCAAGGACAGCCGAGCTCCTATAATTCACCCCTCCACTTT.

The genes are TRBV5-1 and TRBJ2-1, with D unresolved. V was shortened by 1 base and J by 0 bases, with 11 bases between the two germline ends. The germline CDR1 and CDR2 sequences are SGHRS and YFSETQ. The CDR3 totals 16 residues. The CDR3 region has the DNA TGCGCCAGCAGCTTGAGTTCGGGTGACTCCTACAATGAGCAGTTCTTC. Amino acids: CASSLSSGDSYNEQFF. The full variable domain, completed using reference TRBV5-1 and TRBJ2-1, is KAGVTQTPRYLIKTRGQQVTLSCSPISGHRSVSWYQQTPGQGLQFLFEYFSETQRNKGNFPGRFSGRQFSNSRSEMNVSTLELGDSALYLCASSLSSGDSYNEQFFGPGTRLTVL.

The J gene is TRBJ2-7, the V gene TRBV15; 7 bases are a match to TRBD1. V dropped 0 bases and J dropped 5; count of bases not matched to a gene: 10. Germline loops: CDR1 LNHNV, CDR2 YYDKDF (reference sequence). The CDR3 loop spans 16 amino acids. This chain's CDR3 is CATSRDQGGGFDEQYF. CDR3 DNA sequence: TGTGCCACCAGCAGAGACCAAGGGGGCGGTTTCGACGAGCAGTACTTC.

This rearrangement joins TRBV7-3 to TRBJ2-2, with TRBD1 as a possible D gene (6 bases). The CDR3 contains 15 residues. The germline CDR1 and CDR2 sequences are SGHTA and FQGTGA. V dropped 1 base and J dropped 7 bases, with 13 bases sitting between them. The CDR3: CASSLNQGQVGELFF. In DNA, the CDR3 is TGTGCCAGCAGCTTAAACCAGGGGCAAGTCGGGGAGCTGTTTTTT.

The rearrangement uses TRBV6-4 and TRBJ2-6, with D unclear. CDR1 MRHNA and CDR2 SNTAGT come from the germline V gene. The CDR3 consists of 13 residues. Trimming removed 5 bases at V and 3 bases at J, with 5 bases between. CDR3 DNA: TGTGCCAGCAGTCCCGGTGGGGCCAACGTCCTGACTTTC. Its translation is CASSPGGANVLTF.

The V gene is TRBV7-9, the J gene TRBJ1-3; 8 nucleotides match TRBD1. The CDR3 loop spans 16 amino acids. Trimming cost V 2 bases and J 1 base; bases outside gene matches: 4. Germline V gene sequence: CDR1 SEHNR, CDR2 FQNEAQ (reference sequence). The CDR3 loop is CASSLSQGASGNTIYF. The CDR3 region has the DNA TGTGCCAGCAGCTTAAGTCAGGGGGCGTCTGGAAACACCATATATTTT.

This clone was counted a few times. The CDR3 sequence: CASSAVTSGSYNEQFF. The CDR3 bases are TGTGCCAGCAGTGCGGTTACTAGCGGATCCTACAATGAGCAGTTCTTC. The J gene is TRBJ2-1, the V gene TRBV6-4; 8 bases align to TRBD2. J gave up 1 base and V 4 bases, and 6 bases lay outside the gene matches. The CDR3 runs 16 residues. The germline V gene encodes CDR1 MRHNA and CDR2 SNTAGT.